The 2 T cell receptor beta chains presented below share a single source sample, sequenced in a study of blood T cell repertoires in COVID-19. Sequencing was performed with immunoSEQ multiplex PCR; in TCRdb, only in-frame clones are kept and a portion is missing. There are about 230,000 clones in the sample; 70% to 90% occur only once, and 0.85% to 1% lies in the top ten. Sequencing was performed on peripheral blood. These receptors were taken from a man aged 35 to 55 with acute or convalescent COVID-19.

This rearrangement joins TRBV9 to TRBJ2-3; D ambiguous. Germline assignment: CDR1 SGDLS and CDR2 YYNGEE. The CDR3 has 15 residues. The V and J ends lost 2 bases and 1 base respectively, with 11 bases between them. The CDR3 DNA sequence: TGTGCCAGCAGCGTCTGGGCCCGCGGCACAGATACGCAGTATTTT. This codes for CASSVWARGTDTQYF. Looking up the rest from reference TRBV9 and TRBJ2-3 gives the full variable domain: DSGVTQTPKHLITATGQRVTLRCSPRSGDLSVYWYQQSLDQGLQFLIQYYNGEERAKGNILERFSAQQFPDLHSELNLSSLELGDSALYFCASSVWARGTDTQYFGPGTRLTVL.

The chain couples TRBV7-8 to TRBJ2-7; possible D gene TRBD2, 6 bases. Germline CDR1 is SGHVS and CDR2 is FQNEAQ. The CDR3 has 15 residues. Trimming took off 8 bases at V and 4 bases at J, with 21 bases between the two ends. As DNA, the CDR3 is TGTGCCAGCCGCCGGCGGCGGGGCGCGGGATACGAGCAGTACTTC. Translation gives CASRRRRGAGYEQYF.